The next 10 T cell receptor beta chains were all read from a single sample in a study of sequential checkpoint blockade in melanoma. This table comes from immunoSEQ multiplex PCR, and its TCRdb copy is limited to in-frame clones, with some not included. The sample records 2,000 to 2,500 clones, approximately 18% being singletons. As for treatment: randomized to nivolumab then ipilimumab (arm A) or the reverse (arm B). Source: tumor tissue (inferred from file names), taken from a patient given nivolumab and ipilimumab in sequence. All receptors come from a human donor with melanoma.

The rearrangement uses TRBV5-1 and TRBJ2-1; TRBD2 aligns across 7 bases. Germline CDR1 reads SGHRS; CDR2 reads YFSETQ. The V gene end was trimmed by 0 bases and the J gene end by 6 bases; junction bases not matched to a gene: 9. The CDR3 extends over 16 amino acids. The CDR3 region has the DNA TGCGCCAGCAGCTTGGGGGGCTCTGGCGGGGGCAATGAGCAGTTCTTC. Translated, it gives CASSLGGSGGGNEQFF. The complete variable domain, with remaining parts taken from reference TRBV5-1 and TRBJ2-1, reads KAGVTQTPRYLIKTRGQQVTLSCSPISGHRSVSWYQQTPGQGLQFLFEYFSETQRNKGNFPGRFSGRQFSNSRSEMNVSTLELGDSALYLCASSLGGSGGGNEQFFGPGTRLTVL.

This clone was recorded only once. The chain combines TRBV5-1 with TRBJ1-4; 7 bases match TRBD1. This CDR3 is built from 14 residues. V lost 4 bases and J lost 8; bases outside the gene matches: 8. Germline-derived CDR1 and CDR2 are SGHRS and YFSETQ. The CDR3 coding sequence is TGCGCCAGCAGCCCGCAGGGGGTAGGCGAAAAACTGTTTTTT. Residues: CASSPQGVGEKLFF.

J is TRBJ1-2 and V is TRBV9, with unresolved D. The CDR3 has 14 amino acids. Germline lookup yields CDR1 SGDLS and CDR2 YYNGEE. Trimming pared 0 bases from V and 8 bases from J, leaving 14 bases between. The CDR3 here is CASSVVQAPWGYTF. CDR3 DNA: TGTGCCAGCAGCGTAGTTCAGGCCCCGTGGGGCTACACCTTC.

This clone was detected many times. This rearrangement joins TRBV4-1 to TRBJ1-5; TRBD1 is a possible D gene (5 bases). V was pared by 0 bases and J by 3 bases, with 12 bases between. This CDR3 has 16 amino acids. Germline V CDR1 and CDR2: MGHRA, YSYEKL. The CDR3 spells CASSQDWGTSNQPQHF. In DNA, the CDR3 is TGCGCCAGCAGCCAAGATTGGGGGACCTCCAATCAGCCCCAGCATTTT.

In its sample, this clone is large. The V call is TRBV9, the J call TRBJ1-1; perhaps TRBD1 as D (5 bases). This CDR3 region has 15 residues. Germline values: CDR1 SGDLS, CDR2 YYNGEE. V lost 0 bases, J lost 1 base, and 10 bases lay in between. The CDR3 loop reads CASSVGGGQNTEAFF. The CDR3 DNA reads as TGTGCCAGCAGCGTAGGGGGAGGACAGAACACTGAAGCTTTCTTT.

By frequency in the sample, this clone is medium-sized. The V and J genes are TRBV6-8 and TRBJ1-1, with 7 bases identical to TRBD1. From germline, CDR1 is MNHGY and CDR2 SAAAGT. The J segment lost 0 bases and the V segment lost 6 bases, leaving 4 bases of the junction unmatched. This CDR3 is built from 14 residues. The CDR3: CASSRDSMNTEAFF. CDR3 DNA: TGTGCCAGCAGCCGGGACAGCATGAACACTGAAGCTTTCTTT.

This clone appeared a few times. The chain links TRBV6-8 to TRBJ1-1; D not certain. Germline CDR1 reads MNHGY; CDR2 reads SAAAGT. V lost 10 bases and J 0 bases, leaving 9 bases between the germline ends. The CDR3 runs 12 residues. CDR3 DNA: TGTGCCACCGCAGCCCTGAACACTGAAGCTTTCTTT. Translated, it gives CATAALNTEAFF.

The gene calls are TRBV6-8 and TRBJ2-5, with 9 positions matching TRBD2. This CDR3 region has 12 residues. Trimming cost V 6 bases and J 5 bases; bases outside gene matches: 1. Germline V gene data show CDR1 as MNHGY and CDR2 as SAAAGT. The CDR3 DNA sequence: TGTGCCAGCAGAGGACTAGCGGAGACCCAGTACTTC. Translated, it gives CASRGLAETQYF.

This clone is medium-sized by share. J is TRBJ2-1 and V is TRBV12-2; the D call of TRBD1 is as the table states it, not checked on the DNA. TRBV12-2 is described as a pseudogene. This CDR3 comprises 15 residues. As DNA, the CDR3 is TGTGCCATTATGGACAGGTTCAGCTCCTACAATGAGCAGTTCTTC. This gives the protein CAIMDRFSSYNEQFF.

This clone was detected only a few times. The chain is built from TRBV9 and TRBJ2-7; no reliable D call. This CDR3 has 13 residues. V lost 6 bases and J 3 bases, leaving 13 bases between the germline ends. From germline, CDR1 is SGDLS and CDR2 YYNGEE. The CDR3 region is CASTVDGYYEQYF. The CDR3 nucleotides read TGTGCCAGCACAGTCGACGGCTACTACGAGCAGTACTTC.